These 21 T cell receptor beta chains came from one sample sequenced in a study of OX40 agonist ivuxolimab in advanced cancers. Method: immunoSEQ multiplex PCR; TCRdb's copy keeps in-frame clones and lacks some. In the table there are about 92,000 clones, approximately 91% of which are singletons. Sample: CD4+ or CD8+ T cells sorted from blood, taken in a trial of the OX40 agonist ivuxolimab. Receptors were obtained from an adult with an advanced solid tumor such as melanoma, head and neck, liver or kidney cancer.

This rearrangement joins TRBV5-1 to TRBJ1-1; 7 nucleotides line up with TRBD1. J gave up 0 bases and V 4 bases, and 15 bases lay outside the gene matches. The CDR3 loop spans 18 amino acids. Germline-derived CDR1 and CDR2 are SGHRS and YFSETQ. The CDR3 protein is CASSGNRDRGPMNTEAFF. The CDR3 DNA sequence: TGCGCCAGCAGCGGAAACCGGGACAGAGGCCCCATGAACACTGAAGCTTTCTTT.

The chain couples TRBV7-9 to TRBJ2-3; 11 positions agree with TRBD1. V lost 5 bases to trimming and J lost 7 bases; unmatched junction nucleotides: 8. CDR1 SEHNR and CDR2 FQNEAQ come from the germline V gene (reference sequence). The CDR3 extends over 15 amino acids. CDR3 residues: CASSQGQGALNTQYF. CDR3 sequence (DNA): TGTGCCAGCAGCCAAGGACAGGGGGCTTTAAATACGCAGTATTTT.

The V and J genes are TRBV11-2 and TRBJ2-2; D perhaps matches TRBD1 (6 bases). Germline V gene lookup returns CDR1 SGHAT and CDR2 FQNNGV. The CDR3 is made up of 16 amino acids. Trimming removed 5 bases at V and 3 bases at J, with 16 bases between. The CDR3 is CASSQPGVGDTGELFF. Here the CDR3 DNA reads TGTGCCAGCAGCCAACCAGGGGTGGGCGACACCGGGGAGCTGTTTTTT.

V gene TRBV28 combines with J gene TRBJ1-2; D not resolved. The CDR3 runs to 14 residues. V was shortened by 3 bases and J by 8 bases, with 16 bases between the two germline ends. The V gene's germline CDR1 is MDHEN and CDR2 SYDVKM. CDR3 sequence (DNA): TGTGCCAGCAGTTTTAGGGCCAAGAAATGGGGCTACACCTTC. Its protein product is CASSFRAKKWGYTF.

The CDR3 loop reads CASSLFSGPSQPQHF. The CDR3 nucleotides read TGTGCCAGCAGCTTATTTTCAGGACCCAGTCAGCCCCAGCATTTT. This chain joins TRBV5-6 and TRBJ1-5; no clear D gene. Trimming took 2 bases from V and 6 from J, leaving 15 bases between them. CDR1 and CDR2 from the germline V gene are SGHDT and YYEEEE. The CDR3 contains 15 residues.

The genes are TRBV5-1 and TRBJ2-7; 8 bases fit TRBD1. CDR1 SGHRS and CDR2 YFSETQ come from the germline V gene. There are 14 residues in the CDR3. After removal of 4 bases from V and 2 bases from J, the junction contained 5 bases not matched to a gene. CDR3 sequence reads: CASSPDRDPYEQYF. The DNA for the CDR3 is TGCGCCAGCAGCCCGGACAGGGATCCCTACGAGCAGTACTTC.

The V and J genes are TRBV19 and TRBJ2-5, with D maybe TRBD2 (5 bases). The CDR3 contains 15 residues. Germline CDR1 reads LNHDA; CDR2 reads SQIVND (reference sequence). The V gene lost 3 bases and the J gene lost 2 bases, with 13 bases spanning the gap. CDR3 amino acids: CASSMRAGRQETQYF. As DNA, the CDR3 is TGTGCCAGTAGTATGAGGGCAGGTCGTCAAGAGACCCAGTACTTC.

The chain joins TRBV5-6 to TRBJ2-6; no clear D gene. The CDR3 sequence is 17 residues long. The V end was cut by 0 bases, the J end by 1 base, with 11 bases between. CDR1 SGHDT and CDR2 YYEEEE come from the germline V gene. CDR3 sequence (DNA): TGTGCCAGCAGCTTGGGGTTTTTTAGATCTGGGGCCAACGTCCTGACTTTC. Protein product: CASSLGFFRSGANVLTF.

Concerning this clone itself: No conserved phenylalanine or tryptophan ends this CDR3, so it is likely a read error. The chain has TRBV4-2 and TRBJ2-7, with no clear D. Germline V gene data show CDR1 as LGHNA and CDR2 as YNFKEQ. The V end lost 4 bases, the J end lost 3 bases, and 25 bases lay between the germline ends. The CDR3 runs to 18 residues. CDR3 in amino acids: CASSPAPTGPSWLYEQYL. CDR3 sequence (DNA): TGTGCCAGCAGCCCCGCCCCTACCGGGCCCAGCTGGCTCTACGAGCAGTACCTC.

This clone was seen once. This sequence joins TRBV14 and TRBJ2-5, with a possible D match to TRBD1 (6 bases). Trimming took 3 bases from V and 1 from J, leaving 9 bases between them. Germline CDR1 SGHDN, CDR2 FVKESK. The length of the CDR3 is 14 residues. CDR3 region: CASSQTGFQETQYF. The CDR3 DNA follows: TGTGCCAGCAGCCAGACAGGTTTCCAAGAGACCCAGTACTTC.

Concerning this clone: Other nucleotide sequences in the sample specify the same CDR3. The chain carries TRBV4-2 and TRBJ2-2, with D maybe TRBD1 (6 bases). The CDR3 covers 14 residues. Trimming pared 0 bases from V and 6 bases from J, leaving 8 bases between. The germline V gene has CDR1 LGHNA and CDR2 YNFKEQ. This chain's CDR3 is CASSQEQGPGELFF. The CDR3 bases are TGTGCCAGCAGCCAAGAACAGGGCCCCGGGGAGCTGTTTTTT.

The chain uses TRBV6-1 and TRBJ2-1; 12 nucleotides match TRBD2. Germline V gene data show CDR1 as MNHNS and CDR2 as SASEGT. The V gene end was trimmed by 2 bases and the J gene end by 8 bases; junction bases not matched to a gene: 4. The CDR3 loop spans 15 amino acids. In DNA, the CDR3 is TGTGCCAGCAGTGAACTAGCGGGAGGGGGCGATGAGCAGTTCTTC. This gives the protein CASSELAGGGDEQFF.

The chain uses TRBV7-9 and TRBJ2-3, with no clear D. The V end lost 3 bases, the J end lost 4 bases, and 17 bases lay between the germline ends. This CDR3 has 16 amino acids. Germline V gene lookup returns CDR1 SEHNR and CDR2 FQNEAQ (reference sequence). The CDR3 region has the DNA TGTGCCAGCAGCTTTTTCCGTACCGCGAGGTCAGATACGCAGTATTTT. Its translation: CASSFFRTARSDTQYF. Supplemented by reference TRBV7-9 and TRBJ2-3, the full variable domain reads DTGVSQNPRHKITKRGQNVTFRCDPISEHNRLYWYRQTLGQGPEFLTYFQNEAQLEKSRLLSDRFSAERPKGSFSTLEIQRTEQGDSAMYLCASSFFRTARSDTQYFGPGTRLTVL.

The CDR3, as DNA: TGTGCCAGCAGTTTGGGGAGAAAAGAGACCCAGTACTTC. Its protein product is CASSLGRKETQYF. The V call is TRBV27, the J call TRBJ2-5; D possibly corresponds to TRBD2 (5 bases). V gave up 3 bases and J gave up 3 bases, with 8 bases separating them. This CDR3 region has 13 residues. The V gene's germline CDR1 is MNHEY and CDR2 SMNVEV (reference sequence).

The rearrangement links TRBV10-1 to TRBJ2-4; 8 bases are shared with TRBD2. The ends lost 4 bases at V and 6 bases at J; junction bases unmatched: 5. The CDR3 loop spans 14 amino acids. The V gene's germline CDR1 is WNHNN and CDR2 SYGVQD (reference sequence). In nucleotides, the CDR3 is TGCGCCAGCAGTGCGGGAGGGGCGGGAAACATTCAGTACTTC. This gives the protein CASSAGGAGNIQYF.

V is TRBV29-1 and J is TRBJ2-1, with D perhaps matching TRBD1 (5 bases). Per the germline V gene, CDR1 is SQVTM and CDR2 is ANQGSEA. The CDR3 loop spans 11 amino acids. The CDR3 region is CSGARINEQFF. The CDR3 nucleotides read TGCAGTGGGGCTAGAATCAATGAGCAGTTCTTC.

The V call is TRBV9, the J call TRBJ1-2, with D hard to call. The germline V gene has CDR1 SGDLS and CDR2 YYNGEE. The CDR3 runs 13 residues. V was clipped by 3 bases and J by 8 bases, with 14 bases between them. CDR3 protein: CASSAEAAGGYTF. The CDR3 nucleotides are TGTGCCAGCAGCGCCGAGGCAGCAGGCGGCTACACCTTC.

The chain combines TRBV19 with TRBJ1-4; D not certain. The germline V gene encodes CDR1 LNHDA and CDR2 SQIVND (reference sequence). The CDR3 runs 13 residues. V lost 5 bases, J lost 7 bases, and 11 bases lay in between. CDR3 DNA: TGTGCCAGTAGTGCGCGGTCTGTTGAAAAACTGTTTTTT. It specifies CASSARSVEKLFF.

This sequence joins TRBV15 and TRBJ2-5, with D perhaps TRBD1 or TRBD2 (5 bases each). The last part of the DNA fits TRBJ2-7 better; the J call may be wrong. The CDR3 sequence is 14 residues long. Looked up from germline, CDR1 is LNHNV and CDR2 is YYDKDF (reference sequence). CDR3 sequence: CATSRGGSLYEQYF. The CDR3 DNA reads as TGTGCCACCAGCAGAGGGGGGTCTCTCTACGAGCAGTACTTC.

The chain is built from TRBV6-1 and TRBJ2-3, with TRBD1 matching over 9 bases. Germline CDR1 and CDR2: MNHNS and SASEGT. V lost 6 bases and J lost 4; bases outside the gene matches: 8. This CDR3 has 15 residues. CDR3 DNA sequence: TGTGCCAGCAGATTTACAACAGGGGGCCCAGATACGCAGTATTTT. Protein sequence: CASRFTTGGPDTQYF.

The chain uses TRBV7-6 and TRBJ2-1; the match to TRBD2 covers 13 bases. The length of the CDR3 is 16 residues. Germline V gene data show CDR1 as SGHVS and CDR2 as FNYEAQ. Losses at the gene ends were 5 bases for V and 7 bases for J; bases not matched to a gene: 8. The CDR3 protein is CASSKGTSGTGNEQFF. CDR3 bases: TGTGCCAGCAGCAAAGGGACTAGCGGGACGGGAAATGAGCAGTTCTTC.